This TCR beta chain was documented in a study of beta chain features in type 1 diabetes. The entirety of the isolated RNA underwent reverse transcription, so expressed TCRB transcripts were sequenced. Repertoires were generated with immunoSEQ multiplex PCR, while TCRdb's copy carries only in-frame clones and drops some. This table holds under 300,000 clones, about 24% found once. Study-wide results and limits: The VDJ junctions of type 1 diabetes patients carried fewer insertions and more deletions. Moderately but significantly shorter TCRB CDR3s were found in Type 1 diabetes patients in all four CD4+ subsets. Healthy donors had naive, central memory and Treg TCRB repertoires that appeared less similar than those seen among patients.

About 110 mL of blood, on average, came from one heparinised draw per donor. Central memory, naive, regulatory and stem cell-like memory CD4+ cells were sorted by CD45RO/CCR7/CD25/CD127/CD95/CD27. This clone was counted only a few times. Its antigen is unknown. CDR1 is MNHEY and CDR2 is SVGAGI in the germline V gene. V was shortened by 10 bases and J by 6 bases, with 16 bases between the two germline ends. The CDR3 sequence is 12 residues long. This sequence originates from a woman under 40 with type 1 diabetes. Sequences were obtained from naive CD4+ T cells from blood. The V gene is TRBV6-5, the J gene TRBJ2-7; D is possibly TRBD1 (5 bases). In nucleotides, the CDR3 is TGTGCCATCCCTCTTGACAGTCCCGAGCAGTACTTC. Translated, it gives CAIPLDSPEQYF.